This T cell receptor beta chain was recorded in a study of identifying expanded T cells in peripheral blood (dated by TCRdb to about 2019). Notes on the research overall: Technical replicates were generated by sequencing separate aliquots of the same genomic DNA pool, and four replicates were compared pairwise.

The immunoSEQ Assay, which uses bias-controlled multiplex PCR amplification of genomic DNA, was used to profile TCRbeta CDR3 regions. The paper's data handling went like this. The absolute abundance of each unique TCRbeta CDR3 region was quantified after sequences were collapsed and filtered. Differential abundance was tested with two models: a binomial (Fisher-equivalent) model and a beta-binomial model that adds time-dependent variance fitted from healthy donors. Clones with fewer than 5 combined templates were removed, and a clone was called differentially abundant if the clone's Benjamini-Hochberg FDR was below 0.01. The form v = (b*log(k)+a)^2 was used to model beta-binomial variance as a function of total template count across the two samples. TCRdb obtained this table from immuneACCESS and retained in-frame rearrangements with V and J assigned. These tables miss some clones; where compared with another copy, unresolved V genes account for less than half of the shortfall, and the remainder is unexplained. V, J and clone size are those of that table, while D and trimming were read from the DNA. Here the sample has approximately 94,000 clones; over 70% occur a single time. The ten top clones hold less than 7% of the sample.

Here is what the overall study found, with its caveats: For all healthy donors, the variance in clone template counts between two-week samples rose significantly as total template count increased. Across all healthy-donor time intervals, the beta-binomial model significantly cut both the number of clones called differentially abundant and the false-positive rate. The binomial model flagged about 1.1 differentially abundant clones between technical replicates but about 16 over around two weeks and around 19 over around four weeks. The authors expected that over much longer intervals, such as months to years, biological variance in healthy repertoires might increase even further.

During the collection period, no infections or other immune events were recorded for the healthy donors. Healthy-donor blood repertoires served as a training cohort to calibrate time-dependent variance in a beta-binomial model of T-cell clone differential abundance. The training cohort was composed of around ten healthy donors, 3 female and 7 male. On average the donors were about 40 years old, and their ages spanned 29 to 64 years. Whole blood from each healthy donor was obtained from a commercial supplier and was collected at three time points around 13 days apart. For immunosequencing, genomic DNA was extracted from unsorted whole blood. Concerning this clone itself: Its antigen remains unidentified. Within one base of it there is no much larger clone, and no base qualities were kept.

V trim: 1 base; J trim: 1 base; unmatched bases: 12. Including the terminal cysteine and phenylalanine, the CDR3 comprises 18 residues. Left in the record is the CDR3 DNA by itself, 54 bases read in frame from the first base. CDR1 and CDR2, looked up from the germline V gene, are SGHTA and FQGNSA. The chain couples TRBV7-2 to TRBJ2-5, and 7 junctional nucleotides match TRBD2. What was sequenced was blood. The TCR originated in a person aged 18 to 75 in good health. CDR3 reads: CASSLERLGGLRQETQYF. In nucleotide form, the sequence is TGTGCCAGCAGCTTAGAAAGGCTGGGGGGGTTGCGCCAAGAGACCCAGTACTTC.